A selection of T cell receptor beta chains follows, all from one sample in a study of early T cells in non-severe SARS-CoV-2 infection. MiXCR was run by TCRdb on the 5' RACE reads, yielding one entry per CDR3 protein. The sample consists of some 64,000 distinct CDR3 sequences, around 20% of them appearing once. The material sequenced was whole blood, taken at baseline. The receptors derive from an adult who was a healthcare worker with PCR-confirmed SARS-CoV-2 infection or an uninfected control (not recorded which). Both conserved end residues are part of each CDR3. The D gene is left open where the match is weak. For some rows the clone size is stated as once, few or many, or as a class when expanded; others skip it.

d_gene: .; v_gene: TRBV20-1; j_gene: TRBJ1-1; abundance: .; CDR3aa: CSARTAEAFF; CDR3nt: TGCAGTGCCCGGACCGCTGAAGCTTTCTTT
d_gene: .; v_gene: TRBV4-1; j_gene: TRBJ1-5; abundance: few; CDR3aa: CASSQAVVGNQPQHF; CDR3nt: TGCGCCAGCAGCCAGGCCGTAGTGGGCAATCAGCCCCAGCATTTT
d_gene: .; v_gene: TRBV3-1; j_gene: TRBJ1-6; abundance: .; CDR3aa: CASSQPEGSSPLHF; CDR3nt: TGTGCCAGCAGCCAACCGGAAGGATCCTCACCCCTCCACTTT
d_gene: TRBD1; v_gene: TRBV29-1; j_gene: TRBJ2-7; abundance: few; CDR3aa: CSVIRDSAYEQYF; CDR3nt: TGCAGCGTCATCCGGGACAGCGCTTACGAGCAGTACTTC
d_gene: TRBD1; v_gene: TRBV10-3; j_gene: TRBJ1-2; abundance: .; CDR3aa: CATGTDTGGSGYTF; CDR3nt: TGTGCCACCGGGACGGATACAGGGGGCTCTGGCTACACCTTC
d_gene: .; v_gene: TRBV11-2; j_gene: TRBJ1-1; abundance: few; CDR3aa: CASSLEVRAGTEAFF; CDR3nt: TGTGCCAGCAGCTTAGAGGTCAGGGCGGGCACTGAAGCTTTCTTT
d_gene: .; v_gene: TRBV11-2; j_gene: TRBJ2-2; abundance: .; CDR3aa: CASIQQGASITGELFF; CDR3nt: TGTGCCAGCATTCAACAGGGAGCGTCGATCACCGGGGAGCTGTTTTTT
d_gene: .; v_gene: TRBV7-6; j_gene: TRBJ2-2; abundance: few; CDR3aa: CASTLTRTGELFF; CDR3nt: TGTGCCAGCACCCTTACGAGAACCGGGGAGCTGTTTTTT
d_gene: .; v_gene: TRBV25-1; j_gene: TRBJ2-7; abundance: .; CDR3aa: CASEWFSEQYF; CDR3nt: TGTGCCAGCGAGTGGTTTAGCGAGCAGTACTTC
d_gene: .; v_gene: TRBV7-6; j_gene: TRBJ2-5; abundance: .; CDR3aa: CASTLLGAGETQYF; CDR3nt: TGTGCCAGCACCCTGTTGGGGGCCGGCGAGACCCAGTACTTC
d_gene: .; v_gene: TRBV6-1; j_gene: TRBJ2-5; abundance: .; CDR3aa: CASREPSGETQYF; CDR3nt: TGTGCCAGTCGGGAACCCTCCGGGGAGACCCAGTACTTC
d_gene: TRBD1; v_gene: TRBV20-1; j_gene: TRBJ1-5; abundance: few; CDR3aa: CSATAGQLNQPQHF; CDR3nt: TGCAGTGCCACGGCGGGACAGCTTAATCAGCCCCAGCATTTT